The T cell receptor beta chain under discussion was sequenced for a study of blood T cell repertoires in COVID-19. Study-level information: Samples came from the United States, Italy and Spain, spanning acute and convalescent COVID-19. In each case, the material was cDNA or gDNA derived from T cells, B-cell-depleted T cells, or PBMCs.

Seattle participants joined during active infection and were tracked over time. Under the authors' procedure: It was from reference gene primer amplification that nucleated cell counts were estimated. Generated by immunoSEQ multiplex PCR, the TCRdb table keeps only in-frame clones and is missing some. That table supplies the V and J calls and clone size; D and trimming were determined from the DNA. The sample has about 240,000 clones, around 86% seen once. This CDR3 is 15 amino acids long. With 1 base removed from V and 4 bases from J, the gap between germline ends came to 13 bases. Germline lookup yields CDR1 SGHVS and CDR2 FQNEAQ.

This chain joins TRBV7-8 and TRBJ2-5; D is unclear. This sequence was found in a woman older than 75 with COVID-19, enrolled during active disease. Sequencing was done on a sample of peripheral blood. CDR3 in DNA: TGTGCCAGCAGCTTAGTGAACCGGGTCGGAGAGACCCAGTACTTC. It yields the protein CASSLVNRVGETQYF.